Listed here are 10 T cell receptor beta chains from one sample, sequenced in a study of blood T cells in healthy people across ages. Next came a second PCR, run for about 7 to 11 cycles, which used a sample-barcoded 5' primer along with a J-beta primer mix. TCRdb processed the 5' RACE reads anew with MiXCR; each CDR3 protein has one entry. This table has hundreds of thousands of distinct CDR3 sequences, 20% to 25% appearing once. The source material was blood. Every receptor here comes from a man aged 70-80 years in good health.

This clonotype was detected a few times. The V and J genes are TRBV20-1 and TRBJ1-4; unclear D gene. The CDR3 sequence is 11 residues long. Per germline, CDR1 DFQATT and CDR2 SNEGSKA (reference sequence). The CDR3 protein is CRQFRPSKLFF. CDR3 bases: TGCAGGCAATTTAGGCCTTCTAAACTGTTTTTT.

V gene TRBV6-5 combines with J gene TRBJ2-1; the match to TRBD2 covers 9 bases. The trim removed 6 bases at V and 10 bases at J, leaving 4 bases unmatched. The CDR3 is made up of 12 amino acids. In germline, CDR1 is MNHEY, CDR2 SVGAGI. For the CDR3, the DNA is TGTGCCAGCAGCAGCGGGGGGTGGGAGCAGTTCTTC. The encoded protein is CASSSGGWEQFF.

This chain uses TRBV9 with TRBJ2-1, with 8 nucleotides matching TRBD2. Per germline, CDR1 SGDLS and CDR2 YYNGEE. The J segment lost 4 bases and the V segment lost 0 bases, leaving 9 bases of the junction unmatched. The length of the CDR3 is 17 residues. In DNA form, the CDR3 reads TGTGCCAGCAGCGTAGCCGGGGGACTAGTAGGATACAATGAGCAGTTCTTC. This translates into CASSVAGGLVGYNEQFF.

This clonotype was counted between two and nine times. This chain links TRBV5-1 with TRBJ2-1, with 11 bases identical to TRBD2. The germline V gene has CDR1 SGHRS and CDR2 YFSETQ. The V gene end was trimmed by 5 bases and the J gene end by 6 bases; junction bases not matched to a gene: 7. There are 15 residues in the CDR3. This CDR3 reads CASSFLAGGPNEQFF. In DNA, the CDR3 is TGCGCCAGCAGTTTTCTAGCGGGAGGCCCCAATGAGCAGTTCTTC.

The chain is built from TRBV20-1 and TRBJ1-1, with D hard to call. Germline CDR1 reads DFQATT; CDR2 reads SNEGSKA (reference sequence). The CDR3 consists of 14 residues. Trimming pared 3 bases from V and 0 bases from J, leaving 11 bases between. DNA for the CDR3: TGCAGTGCTAGCAAGACGGTAATGAACACTGAAGCTTTCTTT. This encodes CSASKTVMNTEAFF.

In its sample, this clonotype was seen a few times. V is TRBV27 and J is TRBJ2-2; TRBD2 aligns across 8 bases. Per the germline V gene, CDR1 is MNHEY and CDR2 is SMNVEV (reference sequence). The J segment lost 6 bases and the V segment lost 5 bases, leaving 11 bases of the junction unmatched. There are 16 residues in the CDR3. CDR3 residues: CASSGGGTGGSGELFF. In DNA, the CDR3 is TGTGCCAGCAGTGGCGGGGGGACGGGAGGATCCGGGGAGCTGTTTTTT.

Concerning this clonotype: The final CDR3 position lacks the conserved phenylalanine or tryptophan, pointing to a likely read error. The chain joins TRBV20-1 to TRBJ1-2; 8 bases are shared with TRBD1. This CDR3 is 14 amino acids long. The junction had 8 bases not matched to a gene; V was cut back by 1 base and J by 7 bases. Germline CDR1 and CDR2: DFQATT and SNEGSKA (reference sequence). This CDR3 is CSARAQTGAGGYTL. The DNA for the CDR3 is TGCAGTGCTAGAGCCCAGACAGGGGCGGGTGGCTACACCCTC.

This clonotype occurred a few times. J is TRBJ2-5 and V is TRBV6-5, with TRBD2 matching over 10 bases. After removal of 3 bases from V and 5 bases from J, the junction contained 6 bases not matched to a gene. This CDR3 has 15 amino acids. The germline V gene encodes CDR1 MNHEY and CDR2 SVGAGI. The CDR3 protein is CASSYGSGRPETQYF. The CDR3 DNA is TGTGCCAGCAGTTATGGTAGCGGGAGGCCGGAGACCCAGTACTTC.

The rearrangement uses TRBV18 and TRBJ1-1; D is unresolved. The CDR3 extends over 13 amino acids. CDR1 is KGHSH and CDR2 is LQKENI in the germline V gene. Between the trimmed V and J ends, which lost 2 bases and 5 bases, there was a span of 9 bases. The CDR3 region has the DNA TGTGCCAGCTCACCAAGGCAGGTGACTGAAGCTTTCTTT. Translation: CASSPRQVTEAFF. Variable domain in full (rest from reference TRBV18 and TRBJ1-1): NAGVMQNPRHLVRRRGQEARLRCSPMKGHSHVYWYRQLPEEGLKFMVYLQKENIIDESGMPKERFSAEFPKEGPSILRIQQVVRGDSAAYFCASSPRQVTEAFFGQGTRLTVV.

The genes are TRBV29-1 and TRBJ2-1; D may be TRBD1 (6 bases). The CDR3 loop spans 14 amino acids. Germline lookup yields CDR1 SQVTM and CDR2 ANQGSEA. V lost 7 bases to trimming and J lost 0 bases, with 13 bases between them. CDR3 DNA: TGCAGCGCTGGTGGCAGGGGCTCCTACAATGAGCAGTTCTTC. Translated: CSAGGRGSYNEQFF.